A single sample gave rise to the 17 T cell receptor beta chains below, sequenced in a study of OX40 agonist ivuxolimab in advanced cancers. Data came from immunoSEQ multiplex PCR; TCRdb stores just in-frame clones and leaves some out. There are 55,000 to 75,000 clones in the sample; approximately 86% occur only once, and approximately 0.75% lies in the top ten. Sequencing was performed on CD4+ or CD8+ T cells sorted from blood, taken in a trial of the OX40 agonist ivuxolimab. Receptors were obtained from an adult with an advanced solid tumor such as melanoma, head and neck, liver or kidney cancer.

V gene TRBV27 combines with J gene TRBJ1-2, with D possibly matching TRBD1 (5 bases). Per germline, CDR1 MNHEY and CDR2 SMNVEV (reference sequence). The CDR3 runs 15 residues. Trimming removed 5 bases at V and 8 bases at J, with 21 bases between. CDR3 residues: CASSPNPGARGGYTF. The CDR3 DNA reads TGTGCCAGCAGTCCCAACCCCGGGGCGAGGGGAGGCTACACCTTC.

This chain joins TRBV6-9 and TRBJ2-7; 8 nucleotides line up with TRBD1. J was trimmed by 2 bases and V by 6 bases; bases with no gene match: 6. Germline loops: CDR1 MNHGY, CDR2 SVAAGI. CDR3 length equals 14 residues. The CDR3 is CASRFRDRPYEQYF. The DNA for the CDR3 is TGTGCCAGCAGATTCCGGGACAGGCCCTACGAGCAGTACTTC.

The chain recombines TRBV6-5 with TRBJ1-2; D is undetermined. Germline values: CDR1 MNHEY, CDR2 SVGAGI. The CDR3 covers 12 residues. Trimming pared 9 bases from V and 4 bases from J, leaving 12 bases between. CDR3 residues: CARSRILYGYTF. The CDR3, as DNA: TGTGCCAGATCGCGGATCCTCTATGGCTACACCTTC.

The CDR3: CASGNVGGTEAFF. Written as DNA, the CDR3 is TGTGCCAGCGGGAACGTTGGGGGCACTGAAGCTTTCTTT. V usage is TRBV7-2 and J usage is TRBJ1-1, with a weak D call TRBD1 (5 bases). The CDR3 is 13 residues long. V was shortened by 8 bases and J by 4 bases, with 14 bases between the two germline ends. Germline assignment: CDR1 SGHTA and CDR2 FQGNSA.

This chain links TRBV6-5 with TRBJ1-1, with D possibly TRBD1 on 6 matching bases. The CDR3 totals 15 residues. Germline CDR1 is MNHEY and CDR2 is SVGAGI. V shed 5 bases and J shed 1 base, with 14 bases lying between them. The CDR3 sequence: CASSSTGTPNTEAFF. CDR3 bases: TGTGCCAGCAGTAGCACCGGGACACCGAACACTGAAGCTTTCTTT.

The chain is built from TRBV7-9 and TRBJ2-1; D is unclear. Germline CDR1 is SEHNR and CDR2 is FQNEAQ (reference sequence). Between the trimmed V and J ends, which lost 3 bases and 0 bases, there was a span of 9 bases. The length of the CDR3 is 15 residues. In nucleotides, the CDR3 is TGTGCCAGCAGCTTTCGAGGAAGCTCCTACAATGAGCAGTTCTTC. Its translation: CASSFRGSSYNEQFF.

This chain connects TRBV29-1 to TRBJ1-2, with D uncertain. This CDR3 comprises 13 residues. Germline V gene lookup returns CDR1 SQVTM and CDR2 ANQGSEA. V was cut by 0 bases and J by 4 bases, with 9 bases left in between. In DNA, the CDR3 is TGCAGCGTTGAAGACTTCAGTGGCTATGGCTACACCTTC. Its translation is CSVEDFSGYGYTF.

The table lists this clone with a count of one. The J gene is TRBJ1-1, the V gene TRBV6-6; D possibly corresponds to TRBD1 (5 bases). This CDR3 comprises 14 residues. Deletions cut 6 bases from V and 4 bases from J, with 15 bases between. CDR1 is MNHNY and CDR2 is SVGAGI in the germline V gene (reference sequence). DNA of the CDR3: TGTGCCAGCAGAACGGACACTTACTTCACTGAAGCTTTCTTT. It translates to CASRTDTYFTEAFF.

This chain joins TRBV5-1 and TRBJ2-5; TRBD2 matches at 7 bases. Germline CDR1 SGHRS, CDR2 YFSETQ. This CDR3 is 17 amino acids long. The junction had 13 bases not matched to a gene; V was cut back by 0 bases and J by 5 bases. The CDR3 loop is CASSLVTSSQRRETQYF. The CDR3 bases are TGCGCCAGCAGCTTGGTGACTAGCTCCCAACGGCGGGAGACCCAGTACTTC.

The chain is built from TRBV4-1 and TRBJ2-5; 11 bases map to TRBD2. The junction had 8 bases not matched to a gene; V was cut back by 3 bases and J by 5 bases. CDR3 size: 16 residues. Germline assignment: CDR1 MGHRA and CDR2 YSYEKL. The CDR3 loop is CASSHLTSGIVETQYF. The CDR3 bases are TGCGCCAGCAGCCACCTGACTAGCGGGATCGTCGAGACCCAGTACTTC.

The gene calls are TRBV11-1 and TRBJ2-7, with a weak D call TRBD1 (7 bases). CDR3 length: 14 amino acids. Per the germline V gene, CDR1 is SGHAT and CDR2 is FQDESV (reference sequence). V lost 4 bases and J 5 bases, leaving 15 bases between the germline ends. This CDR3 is CASSSLAGGHEQYF. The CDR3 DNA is TGTGCCAGCAGCTCGTTGGCAGGGGGGCACGAGCAGTACTTC.

The CDR3 bases are TGTGCCAGCAGTTTTTCTAGCGGTCCCCGGACGCAGTATTTT. Its translation: CASSFSSGPRTQYF. This chain links TRBV28 with TRBJ2-3, with 7 nucleotides matching TRBD2. Germline assignment: CDR1 MDHEN and CDR2 SYDVKM. The length of the CDR3 is 14 residues. Trimming took 3 bases from V and 9 from J; bases not matched to a gene: 9.

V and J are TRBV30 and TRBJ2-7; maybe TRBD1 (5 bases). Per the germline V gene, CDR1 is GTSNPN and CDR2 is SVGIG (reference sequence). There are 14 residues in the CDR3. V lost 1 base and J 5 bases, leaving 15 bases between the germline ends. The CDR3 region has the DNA TGTGCCTGGAGTGCTCGGAAGGGGTTCCACGAGCAGTACTTC. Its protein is CAWSARKGFHEQYF.

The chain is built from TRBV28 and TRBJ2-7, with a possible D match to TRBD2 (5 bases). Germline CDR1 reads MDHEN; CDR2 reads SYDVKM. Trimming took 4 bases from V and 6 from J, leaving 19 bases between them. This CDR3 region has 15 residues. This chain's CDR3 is CASSSQTSRGIEQYF. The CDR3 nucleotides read TGTGCCAGCAGTTCCCAAACTAGTAGAGGGATCGAGCAGTACTTC.

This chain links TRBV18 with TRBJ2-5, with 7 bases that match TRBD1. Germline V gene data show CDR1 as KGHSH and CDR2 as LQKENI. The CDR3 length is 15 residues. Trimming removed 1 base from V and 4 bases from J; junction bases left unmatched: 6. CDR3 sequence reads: CASSPLQGNLETQYF. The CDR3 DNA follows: TGTGCCAGCTCACCACTACAGGGGAACTTAGAGACCCAGTACTTC.

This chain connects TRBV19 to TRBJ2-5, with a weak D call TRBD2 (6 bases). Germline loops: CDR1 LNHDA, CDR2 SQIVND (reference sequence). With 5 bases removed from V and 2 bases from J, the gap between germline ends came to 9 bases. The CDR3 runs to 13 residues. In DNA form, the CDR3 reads TGTGCCAGTAGTCGGAGGGTGCAAGAGACCCAGTACTTC. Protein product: CASSRRVQETQYF. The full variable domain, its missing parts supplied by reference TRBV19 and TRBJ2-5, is DGGITQSPKYLFRKEGQNVTLSCEQNLNHDAMYWYRQDPGQGLRLIYYSQIVNDFQKGDIAEGYSVSREKKESFPLTVTSAQKNPTAFYLCASSRRVQETQYFGPGTRLLVL.

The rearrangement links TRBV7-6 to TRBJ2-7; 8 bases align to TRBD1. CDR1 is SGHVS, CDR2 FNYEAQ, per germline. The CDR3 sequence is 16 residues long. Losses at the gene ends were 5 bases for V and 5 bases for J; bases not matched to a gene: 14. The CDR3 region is CASSPSPQGQGHEQYF. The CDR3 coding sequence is TGTGCCAGCAGCCCTTCTCCCCAAGGACAGGGCCACGAGCAGTACTTC.